Listed here is a single TCR beta chain. The antigen is not known. Clones were sequenced by immunoSEQ multiplex PCR, and TCRdb holds only the in-frame ones, with some missing. Here the sample spans just over 35,000 clones, around 80% being singletons. This CDR3 comprises 16 residues. V was clipped by 0 bases and J by 3 bases, with 12 bases between them. Germline V gene data show CDR1 as MNHEY and CDR2 as SMNVEV (reference sequence). This sample is part of a study of OX40 agonist ivuxolimab in advanced cancers. The overall study: Head and neck, renal cell, melanoma or hepatocellular carcinoma were the cancers that dose-escalation patients had.

Overall study results and limits: Expanded clones were, on average, more numerous among CD8+ T cells than CD4+. Low normalized T-cell clonal expansion also characterized some of the nonresponders.

The chain carries TRBV27 and TRBJ1-5, with D tentatively TRBD1 (5 bases). The sequencing here drew on CD4+ or CD8+ T cells sorted from blood, taken in a trial of the OX40 agonist ivuxolimab. The sequence was obtained from an adult with an advanced solid tumor such as melanoma, head and neck, liver or kidney cancer. The CDR3 is CASSLSGGVNNQPQHF. The CDR3 DNA sequence: TGTGCCAGCAGTTTATCGGGGGGGGTCAACAATCAGCCCCAGCATTTT.